This is a list of T cell receptor beta chains from one sample in a study of a mutant IDH1 vaccine in newly diagnosed glioma. The table came from immunoSEQ multiplex PCR; TCRdb's copy has only in-frame clones and leaves some out. The sample lists some 30,000 clones, around 92% occurring once. These TCRs' antigens remain unknown. Specimen: PBMCs, collected from a glioma patient whose treatment included an IDH1 peptide vaccine. These receptor sequences come from a man in his late teens or twenties with glioma. Each CDR3 is given with its conserved first and last residue. The D gene is left open where the match is weak. Not every row has a clone size; where given, it reads once, few, many or a size class.

d_call	v_call	clone_size	j_call	cdr3_nt	cdr3_aa
NA	TRBV30	NA	TRBJ2-3	TGTGCCTGGGGGGGGCAAGCGGGGTTGGATACGCAGTATTTT	CAWGGQAGLDTQYF
TRBD1	TRBV13	NA	TRBJ1-1	TGTGCCAGCAGCTCGAGAGGGGGCGGAAACACTGAAGCTTTCTTT	CASSSRGGGNTEAFF
NA	TRBV7-9	NA	TRBJ1-2	TGTGCCAGCAGCTTATCACAGGGTGCCTATGGCTACACCTTC	CASSLSQGAYGYTF
NA	TRBV4-2	once	TRBJ2-2	TGTGCCAGCAGCCAAGTCCAGGGCAGACAGACCGGGGAGCTGTTTTTT	CASSQVQGRQTGELFF
NA	TRBV9	once	TRBJ1-1	TGTGCCAGCAGCGTAGCCAACCTAGGAACTGAAGCTTTCTTT	CASSVANLGTEAFF
NA	TRBV29-1	NA	TRBJ2-1	TGCAGCGTTGATGAAGGGAGTCGGCAGTTCTTC	CSVDEGSRQFF
NA	TRBV4-3	NA	TRBJ2-1	TGCGCCAGCAGCCAAGAAAAGCAGACCTACAATGAGCAGTTCTTC	CASSQEKQTYNEQFF
NA	TRBV6-1	NA	TRBJ2-7	TGTGCCAGCAGTGATAAACAGCAGTACTTC	CASSDKQQYF
NA	TRBV27	NA	TRBJ2-7	TGTGCCAGCAGCGGGGGCTACGAGCAGTACTTC	CASSGGYEQYF
TRBD2	TRBV11-2	once	TRBJ2-7	TGTGCCAGCAGCGAGGTAGCGGGACGGGAGCAGTACTTC	CASSEVAGREQYF
NA	TRBV4-1	NA	TRBJ1-2	TGCGCCAGCAGCCAAGAAGGTCTAAGGAATGGCTACACCTTC	CASSQEGLRNGYTF
NA	TRBV30	NA	TRBJ2-2	TGTGCCTGGAGTGTAGGGGCAGGGGCGAACACCGGGGAGCTGTTTTTT	CAWSVGAGANTGELFF
NA	TRBV4-2	NA	TRBJ2-1	TGTGCCAGCAGCCAAGATAGGGGGGATGAGCAGTTCTTC	CASSQDRGDEQFF
NA	TRBV7-8	NA	TRBJ2-2	TGTGCCAGCAGCTTAGAATGGTGGGGGGCGATCACCGGGGAGCTGTTTTTT	CASSLEWWGAITGELFF
NA	TRBV30	once	TRBJ1-2	TGTGCCTGGAGTGGGGGAGGCAACTATGGCTACACCTTC	CAWSGGGNYGYTF
NA	TRBV28	NA	TRBJ2-7	TGTGCCAGCAGTTTCCCAGGGGCCTACGAGCAGTACTTC	CASSFPGAYEQYF
NA	TRBV10-1	NA	TRBJ2-7	TGCGCCAGCAGTGAGTTGTTATCAGGGACGGGATGGCACGAGCAGTACTTC	CASSELLSGTGWHEQYF
TRBD1	TRBV6-6	NA	TRBJ1-1	TGTGCCAGCAGTTACCTTAACGGACAGGGCGCTTTCTTT	CASSYLNGQGAFF
NA	TRBV15	NA	TRBJ1-2	TGTGCCACCAGCAGAGGTATCGCGGGTGGCGTCGGCTACACCTTC	CATSRGIAGGVGYTF
NA	TRBV5-4	NA	TRBJ1-2	TGTGCCAGCAGCCTGAGGCACGGAGACTATGGCTACACCTTC	CASSLRHGDYGYTF
NA	TRBV9	NA	TRBJ2-5	TGTGCCAGCAGCGTAATCCCGGGAGCTCAAGAGACCCAGTACTTC	CASSVIPGAQETQYF
TRBD1	TRBV4-3	NA	TRBJ1-3	TGCGCCAGCAGCCAAGGAGGGGGCCCTGGAAACACCATATATTTT	CASSQGGGPGNTIYF
NA	TRBV6-4	NA	TRBJ1-4	TGTGCCAGCAGTCCCCCCGGTATGGGGGAAGAACTGTTTTTT	CASSPPGMGEELFF
TRBD1	TRBV4-3	NA	TRBJ1-2	TGCGCCAGCAGCCAACGGGACAGGGATAACTATGGCTACACCTTC	CASSQRDRDNYGYTF
NA	TRBV10-2	once	TRBJ1-1	TGCGCCAGCAATTTACAGAGAAACACTGAAGCTTTCTTT	CASNLQRNTEAFF
NA	TRBV7-9	NA	TRBJ2-5	TGTGCCAGCAGCTCCCCTGAGTCGGCGGGGACTTACCAAGAGACCCAGTACTTC	CASSSPESAGTYQETQYF
NA	TRBV5-4	once	TRBJ2-6	TGTGCCAGCAGCCAGATCTCTGGGGCCAACGTCCTGACTTTC	CASSQISGANVLTF
TRBD1	TRBV7-2	NA	TRBJ1-5	TGTGCCAGCAGCTCCCGGACAGGGGAGCAGCCCCAGCATTTT	CASSSRTGEQPQHF
NA	TRBV6-1	NA	TRBJ1-2	TGTGCCAGCAGTGATTCGGCCTATGGCTACACCTTC	CASSDSAYGYTF
NA	TRBV27	NA	TRBJ2-1	TGTGCCAGCAGTCCCGGGACGGCGTACAATGAGCAGTTCTTC	CASSPGTAYNEQFF
NA	TRBV20-1	NA	TRBJ2-1	TGCAGTGCTGGGAGCAATGAGCAGTTCTTC	CSAGSNEQFF
TRBD1	TRBV5-4	NA	TRBJ2-6	TGTGCCAGCAGCCCCGGACAGGTTGGCTCTGGGGCCAACGTCCTGACTTTC	CASSPGQVGSGANVLTF
NA	TRBV5-1	NA	TRBJ2-7	TGCGCCAGCAGCTTGGAGGCGGGAAGCTCCTACGAGCAGTACTTC	CASSLEAGSSYEQYF
NA	TRBV18	NA	TRBJ2-7	TGTGCCAGCTCACCGGGTTACGAGCAGTACTTC	CASSPGYEQYF
NA	TRBV4-2	NA	TRBJ2-3	TGTGCCAGCACGCCCAGCGGGCTTAGCACAGATACGCAGTATTTT	CASTPSGLSTDTQYF
NA	TRBV6-5	NA	TRBJ2-1	TGTGCCAGCTCCCGGACTAGGGGGGATAATGAGCAGTTCTTC	CASSRTRGDNEQFF
NA	TRBV7-9	NA	TRBJ2-7	TGTGCCAGCAGCCCGTTACAGGGATACGAGCAGTACTTC	CASSPLQGYEQYF
NA	TRBV2	NA	TRBJ1-1	TGTGCCAGCAGTAAAGGGAAGACGGCCACTGAAGCTTTCTTT	CASSKGKTATEAFF
TRBD2	TRBV6-1	NA	TRBJ2-5	TGTGCCAGCAGTCGGGAGGGGCTATCAAAGGAGACCCAGTACTTC	CASSREGLSKETQYF
TRBD1	TRBV27	NA	TRBJ2-7	TGTGCCAGCAGTTTAAGGACAGGGTACGAGCAGTACTTC	CASSLRTGYEQYF
NA	TRBV18	NA	TRBJ2-7	TGTGCCAGCTCACCGGGCAACTCCTACGAGCAGTACTTC	CASSPGNSYEQYF
NA	TRBV29-1	NA	TRBJ1-3	TGCAGCGCTGAAGTCTCTGGAAACACCATATATTTT	CSAEVSGNTIYF
NA	TRBV9	NA	TRBJ2-3	TGTGCCAGCAGCTCCCGTAAAGGCTTTGGGGCAGATACGCAGTATTTT	CASSSRKGFGADTQYF
NA	TRBV6-6	NA	TRBJ1-5	TGTGCCAGCAGTCCCTGGGAGTTTCCCCAGCATTTT	CASSPWEFPQHF
TRBD1	TRBV19	NA	TRBJ1-1	TGTGCCAGTAGTCCTCAGGGGGTTAGGACTGAAGCTTTCTTT	CASSPQGVRTEAFF
NA	TRBV6-1	NA	TRBJ1-2	TGTGCCACCGATACTTATCAACGCGGCTACACCTTC	CATDTYQRGYTF
NA	TRBV6-5	NA	TRBJ1-5	TGTGCCAGCAGTCGGACAGTGTATAGCAATCAGCCCCAGCATTTT	CASSRTVYSNQPQHF
NA	TRBV12-1	NA	TRBJ1-1	TGTGCCAGCAGCTCGTCTGCCGGGACAGTGAACACTGAAGCTTTCTTT	CASSSSAGTVNTEAFF
NA	TRBV4-3	NA	TRBJ1-1	TGCGCCAGCAGCCAAGATTATGGGGTTTACACTGAAGCTTTCTTT	CASSQDYGVYTEAFF
NA	TRBV13	NA	TRBJ1-4	TGTGCCAGCAGCTCCGGGGGGCCCCCCGAAAAACTGTTTTTT	CASSSGGPPEKLFF
NA	TRBV2	NA	TRBJ2-3	TGTGCCAGCAAGGGGCAGGTCAGCACAGATACGCAGTATTTT	CASKGQVSTDTQYF
TRBD1	TRBV28	NA	TRBJ1-2	TGTGCCAGCAGTCCACCGGGACAGGGGTTTTATGGCTACACCTTC	CASSPPGQGFYGYTF
NA	TRBV5-1	NA	TRBJ2-2	TGCGCCAGCAGCTCGGGACTCGACACCGGGGAGCTGTTTTTT	CASSSGLDTGELFF
NA	TRBV5-4	NA	TRBJ1-1	TGTGCCAGCAGCTTGACAGCCGGTGAAGCTTTCTTT	CASSLTAGEAFF
NA	TRBV4-1	NA	TRBJ2-7	TGCGCCAGCAGCCAAGGGGTCACCTACGAGCAGTACTTC	CASSQGVTYEQYF
NA	TRBV27	NA	TRBJ2-7	TGTGCCAGCAGTTTATCAGCCCCCTCCCGGGGACACGAGCAGTACTTC	CASSLSAPSRGHEQYF
NA	TRBV25-1	NA	TRBJ2-5	TGTGCCAGCAGTGAATACAGTTTAGAGACCCAGTACTTC	CASSEYSLETQYF
NA	TRBV9	NA	TRBJ2-1	TGTGCCAGCAGCGTAGTGGGAGGTTTTACTGGCAATGAGCAGTTCTTC	CASSVVGGFTGNEQFF
TRBD2	TRBV5-4	once	TRBJ2-2	TGTGCCAGCAGCCAACTAGCGGGAGTATCGAACACCGGGGAGCTGTTTTTT	CASSQLAGVSNTGELFF
NA	TRBV4-3	NA	TRBJ1-1	TGCGCCAGCAGCCAAGGCATGAACACTGAAGCTTTCTTT	CASSQGMNTEAFF